This TCR beta chain was documented in a study of blood T cell repertoires in COVID-19. Original processing methods: Reference gene primers were amplified, and this amplification served to estimate nucleated cell counts. The data were produced by immunoSEQ multiplex PCR, yet TCRdb's version contains in-frame clones alone and is incomplete. For V, J and clone size, that table is used; D and trimming come from the DNA. This table holds approximately 240,000 clones, roughly 88% found once. Germline values: CDR1 KGHSH, CDR2 LQKENI. Trimming pared 2 bases from V and 6 bases from J, leaving 25 bases between. This CDR3 contains 18 residues.

The receptor was derived from a woman aged 40 to 50 who had recovered from COVID-19. The sequencing sample was made of peripheral blood. This chain connects TRBV18 to TRBJ1-2, with D maybe TRBD1 (6 bases). CDR3 in DNA: TGTGCCAGCTCACCAACTGAGCAGGGGTTGGTCTTGGGGAATGGCTACACCTTC. Protein sequence: CASSPTEQGLVLGNGYTF.